This TCR beta chain was sequenced for a study of human T cells and chemical hapten exposure. For the study at large: The scalp of each patient received a weekly diphenylcyclopropenone dose for the full roughly 25-week study. Patients having alopecia areata, totalis or universalis were mostly female.

Findings and caveats of the study: Positively correlated with patch test score were the counts of PT1 expanded TCRs.

During construction of the library, unique molecular identifiers were attached to individual cDNA molecules for quantitative, reproducible TCR counting. From the RACE reads, TCRdb called clonotypes with MiXCR, one entry per CDR3 protein. This sample carries about 160,000 distinct CDR3 sequences, about 27% of them seen once, and the ten largest clones take about 2%. The time point here: patch test 3, about 24 weeks after DPC sensitization. Treatment indicated: therapeutic diphenylcyclopropenone sensitization with weekly scalp DPC. The CDR3 totals 15 residues. V gave up 3 bases and J gave up 3 bases; unmatched junction bases: 1. From germline, CDR1 is LGHDT and CDR2 YNNKEL (reference sequence). As concerns this clonotype: Its antigen is as yet unknown.

The material sequenced was whole blood, taken in connection with sensitization to the hapten diphenylcyclopropenone (DPC). This TCR came from a woman aged 18-30 years with alopecia areata. Some clones in this sample may be carry-over from other donors' samples. V usage is TRBV3-1 and J usage is TRBJ2-1, with TRBD2 matching over 11 bases. CDR3 in amino acids: CASSQTSGIYNEQFF. CDR3 sequence (DNA): TGTGCCAGCAGCCAGACTAGCGGGATCTACAATGAGCAGTTCTTC.